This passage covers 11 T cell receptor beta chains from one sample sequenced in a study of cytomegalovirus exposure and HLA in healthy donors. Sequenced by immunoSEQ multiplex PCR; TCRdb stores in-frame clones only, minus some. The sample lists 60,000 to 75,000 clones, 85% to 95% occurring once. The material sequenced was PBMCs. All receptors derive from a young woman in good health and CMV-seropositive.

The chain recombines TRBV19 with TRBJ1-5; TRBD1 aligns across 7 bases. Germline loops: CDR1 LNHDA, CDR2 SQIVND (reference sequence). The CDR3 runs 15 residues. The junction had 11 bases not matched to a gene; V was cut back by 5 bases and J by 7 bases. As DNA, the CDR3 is TGTGCCAGTAGTTCCCCGACAGGGAGAGGACAGCCCCAGCATTTT. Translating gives CASSSPTGRGQPQHF.

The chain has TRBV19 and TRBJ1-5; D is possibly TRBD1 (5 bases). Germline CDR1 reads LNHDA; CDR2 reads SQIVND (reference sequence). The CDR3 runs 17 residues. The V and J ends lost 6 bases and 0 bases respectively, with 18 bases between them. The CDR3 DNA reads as TGTGCCAGTAGCCCCAGGGTGCGACCCCTTAGCAATCAGCCCCAGCATTTT. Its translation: CASSPRVRPLSNQPQHF. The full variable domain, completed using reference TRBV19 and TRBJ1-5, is DGGITQSPKYLFRKEGQNVTLSCEQNLNHDAMYWYRQDPGQGLRLIYYSQIVNDFQKGDIAEGYSVSREKKESFPLTVTSAQKNPTAFYLCASSPRVRPLSNQPQHFGDGTRLSIL.

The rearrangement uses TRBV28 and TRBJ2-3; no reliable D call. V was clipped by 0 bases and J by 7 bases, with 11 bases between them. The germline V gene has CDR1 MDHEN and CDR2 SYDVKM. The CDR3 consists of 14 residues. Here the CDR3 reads CASSLWQGRHTQYF. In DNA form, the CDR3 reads TGTGCCAGCAGTTTATGGCAAGGCAGGCATACGCAGTATTTT.

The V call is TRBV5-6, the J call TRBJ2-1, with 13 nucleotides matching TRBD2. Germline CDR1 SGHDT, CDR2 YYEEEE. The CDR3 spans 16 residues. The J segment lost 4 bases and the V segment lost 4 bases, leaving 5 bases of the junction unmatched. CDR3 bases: TGTGCCAGCAGCAGGCCGGGACTAGCGGGATACAATGAGCAGTTCTTC. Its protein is CASSRPGLAGYNEQFF.

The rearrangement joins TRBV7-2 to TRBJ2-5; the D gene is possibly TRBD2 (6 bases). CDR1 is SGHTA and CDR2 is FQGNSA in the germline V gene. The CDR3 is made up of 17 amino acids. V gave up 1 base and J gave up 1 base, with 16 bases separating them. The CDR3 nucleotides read TGTGCCAGCAGCTTAGGGCGGGGTGGCAGAGCCCAAGAGACCCAGTACTTC. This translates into CASSLGRGGRAQETQYF.

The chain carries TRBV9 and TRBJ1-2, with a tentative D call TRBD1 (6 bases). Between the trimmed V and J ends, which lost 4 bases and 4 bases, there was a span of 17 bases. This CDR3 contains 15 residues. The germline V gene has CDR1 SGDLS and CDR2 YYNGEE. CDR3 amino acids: CASSPSSGGAYGYTF. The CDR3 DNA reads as TGTGCCAGCAGCCCGAGTTCGGGGGGCGCCTATGGCTACACCTTC.

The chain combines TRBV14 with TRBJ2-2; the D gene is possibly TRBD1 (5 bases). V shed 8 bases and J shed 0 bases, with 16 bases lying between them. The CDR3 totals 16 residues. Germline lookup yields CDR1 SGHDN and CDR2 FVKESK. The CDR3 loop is CASALARQSNTGELFF. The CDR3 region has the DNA TGTGCCAGCGCCCTTGCTAGACAGTCGAACACCGGGGAGCTGTTTTTT.

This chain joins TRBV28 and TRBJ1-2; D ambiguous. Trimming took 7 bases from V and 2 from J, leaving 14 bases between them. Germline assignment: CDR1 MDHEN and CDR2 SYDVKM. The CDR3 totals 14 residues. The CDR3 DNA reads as TGTGCCAGCACAGACTCACGTCTGAACTATGGCTACACCTTC. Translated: CASTDSRLNYGYTF.

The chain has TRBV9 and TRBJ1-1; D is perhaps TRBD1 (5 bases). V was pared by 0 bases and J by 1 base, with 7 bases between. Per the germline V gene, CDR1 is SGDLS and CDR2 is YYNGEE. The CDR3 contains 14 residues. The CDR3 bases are TGTGCCAGCAGCGTAGGGGGCTGGAACACTGAAGCTTTCTTT. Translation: CASSVGGWNTEAFF.

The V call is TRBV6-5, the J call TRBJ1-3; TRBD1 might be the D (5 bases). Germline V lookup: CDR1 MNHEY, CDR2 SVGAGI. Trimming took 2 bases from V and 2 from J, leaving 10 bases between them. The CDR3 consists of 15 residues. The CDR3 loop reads CASSYEPGAGNTIYF. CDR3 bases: TGTGCCAGCAGTTACGAGCCGGGGGCTGGAAACACCATATATTTT.

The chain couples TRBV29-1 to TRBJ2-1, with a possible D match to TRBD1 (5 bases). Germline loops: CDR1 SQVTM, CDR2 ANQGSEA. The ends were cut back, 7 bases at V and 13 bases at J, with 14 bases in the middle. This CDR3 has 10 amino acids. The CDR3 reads CSARSREQFF. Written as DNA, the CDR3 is TGCAGCGCCAGGAGCAGGGAACAGTTCTTC.